This passage covers 5 T cell receptor beta chains from one sample sequenced in a study of CD8 T cells in Susac syndrome. RNA was extracted with the RNeasy kit, and a quantity of roughly 0.45 to 1 ug was reverse transcribed using random hexamers. One entry per CDR3 protein, called by TCRdb with MiXCR from the immunoSEQ multiplex PCR reads. Here the sample spans 300,000 to 350,000 distinct CDR3 sequences, about 90% being singletons. The sequencing sample was made of CD4+ T cells from PBMCs. These receptor sequences come from a human donor with multiple sclerosis.

This sequence joins TRBV6-1 and TRBJ1-5; D not resolved. Germline-derived CDR1 and CDR2 are MNHNS and SASEGT. V shed 6 bases and J shed 2 bases, with 11 bases lying between them. The CDR3 is 14 residues long. CDR3 DNA sequence: TGTGCCAGCAGCTTCAGGTGGGGCAATCAGCCCCAGCATTTT. This gives the protein CASSFRWGNQPQHF.

The chain carries TRBV9 and TRBJ2-1, with 7 bases identical to TRBD2. V gave up 0 bases and J gave up 9 bases; unmatched junction bases: 6. Germline V gene data show CDR1 as SGDLS and CDR2 as YYNGEE. The length of the CDR3 is 14 residues. CDR3 coding DNA: TGTGCCAGCAGCGTAGGGCCCGGGGAGGGTGAGCAGTTCTTC. This gives the protein CASSVGPGEGEQFF.

V gene TRBV7-2 combines with J gene TRBJ2-3, with D perhaps given as TRBD1 or TRBD2 (5 bases each). The germline gives CDR1 SGHTA, CDR2 FQGNSA. This CDR3 has 13 amino acids. V was clipped by 4 bases and J by 4 bases, with 9 bases between them. CDR3 amino acids: CASSSGRADTQYF. The CDR3 DNA is TGTGCCAGCAGCTCGGGACGAGCAGATACGCAGTATTTT.

The chain is built from TRBV3-1 and TRBJ2-1, with unresolved D. CDR3 length: 13 amino acids. Germline CDR1 reads LGHDT; CDR2 reads YNNKEL (reference sequence). V gave up 0 bases and J gave up 4 bases, with 4 bases separating them. CDR3 in DNA: TGTGCCAGCAGCCAAGAATTGTACAATGAGCAGTTCTTC. Its translation is CASSQELYNEQFF.

In this sample, this clonotype turned up once. The chain links TRBV5-1 to TRBJ2-3; D might be TRBD1 or TRBD2, each matching 5 bases. The CDR3 runs 17 residues. Trimming removed 2 bases from V and 1 base from J, with 17 bases in between. CDR1 SGHRS and CDR2 YFSETQ come from the germline V gene. CDR3 residues: CASSFLGVPSGTDTQYF. Written as DNA, the CDR3 is TGCGCCAGCAGCTTCTTGGGGGTACCATCCGGCACAGATACGCAGTATTTT.